Sequencing of this T cell receptor (beta chain) was carried out in a study of neurological immune-mediated disorders. Findings and limits, study-wide: CDR3 amino acid sequences found in expanded clones were never shared across subjects, suggesting private repertoires in all groups. Expansion of TCR clones was greatest in HTLV-1-associated myelopathy and smallest in multiple sclerosis, where it fell below that of healthy controls.

With 10-nucleotide random UMIs included, cDNA was synthesized by 5'RACE. One entry per CDR3 protein results from TCRdb running MiXCR on the 5' RACE reads. The sample records about 38,000 distinct CDR3 sequences, 4% to 5.5% being singletons. The CDR3 sequence is 13 residues long. The V end lost 1 base, the J end lost 3 bases, and 7 bases lay between the germline ends. Germline CDR1 SGHTA, CDR2 FQGNSA. Sample share makes this clonotype medium-sized (0.01 to 0.1%). Its target is unknown. The sorted libraries were prepared using about 1 million CD4+ or CD8+ T cells that had themselves been sorted. Source material: CD4+ T cells from blood. V gene TRBV7-2 combines with J gene TRBJ2-7; a possible D gene is TRBD1 (5 bases). The receptor's source is a man between 18 and 35 years old in good health. The chain's CDR3 is CASSLGQFYEQYF. Written as DNA, the CDR3 is TGTGCCAGCAGCTTAGGACAGTTCTACGAGCAGTACTTC.